The entry that follows covers one T cell receptor (beta chain) sequence. The data are from a study of T cell changes during pregnancy in multiple sclerosis. This CDR3 region has 14 residues. Per germline, CDR1 SEHNR and CDR2 FQNEAQ (reference sequence). V lost 4 bases and J lost 1, with 10 bases in between. Profiling relied on immunoSEQ multiplex PCR, and the TCRdb table lists in-frame clones only, not all of them. The sample holds 55,000 to 75,000 clones, 91% seen once. Specimen: peripheral blood, collected in the third trimester of pregnancy. The source is a female donor in good health, enrolled as a control in a pregnancy study. The rearrangement uses TRBV7-9 and TRBJ1-1; maybe TRBD1 (6 bases). The CDR3 DNA is TGTGCCAGCAGCTCCCCGGACAGGAACACTGAAGCTTTCTTT. Amino acid sequence: CASSSPDRNTEAFF.